These 32 T cell receptor beta chains originate from one sample sequenced in a study of T cell changes during pregnancy in multiple sclerosis (dated by TCRdb to about 2019). The library was made by the immunoSEQ multiplex PCR assay. What TCRdb holds here is the immuneACCESS table cut down to in-frame rearrangements. Part of the clones is not present; checked against another copy, under half of the missing clones reflect an unresolved V gene, and the others are unexplained. A total of around 40,000 clones appear in this sample, roughly 90% of them only once. Approximately 0.37% of the sample is taken by the ten largest. Sequenced material: CD4+ T cells from peripheral blood mononuclear cells, taken in the second trimester of pregnancy. The origin of the receptors is a female donor with multiple sclerosis, enrolled in a pregnancy study.

This clone was counted a single time. The gene calls are TRBV5-6 and TRBJ1-4; TRBD1 matches at 9 bases. The CDR3 runs to 17 residues. The V gene end was trimmed by 4 bases and the J gene end by 3 bases; junction bases not matched to a gene: 10. Germline lookup yields CDR1 SGHDT and CDR2 YYEEEE. Here the CDR3 reads CASSRRSWDRANEKLFF. CDR3 bases: TGTGCCAGCAGCCGACGCTCCTGGGACAGGGCTAATGAAAAACTGTTTTTT.

The CDR3 sequence: CASSRGTNTEAFF. In DNA form, the CDR3 reads TGTGCCAGCTCCCGAGGGACTAACACTGAAGCTTTCTTT. The chain couples TRBV18 to TRBJ1-1; D is possibly TRBD1 (5 bases). From germline, CDR1 is KGHSH and CDR2 LQKENI. V was pared by 6 bases and J by 2 bases, with 10 bases between. CDR3 size: 13 residues.

This rearrangement joins TRBV27 to TRBJ2-7; 9 positions agree with TRBD2. The V segment lost 8 bases and the J segment 5 bases; nucleotides outside the gene matches: 13. The CDR3 contains 15 residues. The V gene's germline CDR1 is MNHEY and CDR2 SMNVEV (reference sequence). The CDR3 DNA reads TGTGCCAGCTGGGAGTGGGCGGGAGGGTCCCACGAGCAGTACTTC. As protein: CASWEWAGGSHEQYF.

The genes are TRBV11-2 and TRBJ1-5; 8 nucleotides align to TRBD1. CDR1 is SGHAT and CDR2 is FQNNGV in the germline V gene. This CDR3 spans 15 amino acids. V shed 5 bases and J 2 bases; nucleotides not matched to a gene: 5. The CDR3 DNA is TGTGCCAGCAGCCAAGCGGACAGGGGCAATCAGCCCCAGCATTTT. As protein: CASSQADRGNQPQHF.

This chain uses TRBV7-3 with TRBJ1-5; TRBD1 aligns across 9 bases. The CDR3 contains 15 residues. From germline, CDR1 is SGHTA and CDR2 FQGTGA. J lost 7 bases, V lost 5 bases, and 9 bases had no gene match. The CDR3 region is CASSLSGQGSQPQHF. CDR3 nucleotides: TGTGCCAGCAGCCTGAGCGGACAGGGGTCCCAGCCCCAGCATTTT.

V gene TRBV30 combines with J gene TRBJ2-3; TRBD2 matches 10 bases. The germline V gene encodes CDR1 GTSNPN and CDR2 SVGIG (reference sequence). The CDR3 is made up of 13 amino acids. Trimming at V came to 3 bases and at J to 13 bases, leaving 10 bases not matched to a gene. CDR3 amino acids: CAWRGAGGPTKYF. In nucleotides, the CDR3 is TGTGCCTGGAGGGGAGCGGGAGGGCCGACGAAGTATTTT. Using reference TRBV30 and TRBJ2-3 for the parts outside the CDR3, the full variable domain is SQTIHQWPATLVQPVGSPLSLECTVEGTSNPNLYWYRQAAGRGLQLLFYSVGIGQISSEVPQNLSASRPQDRQFILSSKKLLLSDSGFYLCAWRGAGGPTKYFGPGTRLTVL.

This chain joins TRBV2 and TRBJ1-2, with a tentative D call TRBD1 (6 bases). The V end lost 2 bases, the J end lost 7 bases, and 17 bases lay between the germline ends. The CDR3 loop spans 15 amino acids. Germline-derived CDR1 and CDR2 are SNHLY and FYNNEI. The CDR3 DNA sequence: TGTGCCAGCAGTGAACTCTACAGGGACCCGAGTGGCTACACCTTC. Protein: CASSELYRDPSGYTF.

The J gene is TRBJ2-5, the V gene TRBV4-3; TRBD1 is a possible D gene (5 bases). V lost 3 bases and J lost 2, with 10 bases in between. This CDR3 has 14 amino acids. Germline assignment: CDR1 LGHNA and CDR2 YSLEER. The CDR3 bases are TGCGCCAGCAGCCAGCAAGGGGCTCAAGAGACCCAGTACTTC. Residues: CASSQQGAQETQYF.

Here the CDR3 DNA reads TGTGCCAGCAGTTACGAGGACAGATCACCCCTCCACTTT. Protein: CASSYEDRSPLHF. V and J are TRBV6-6 and TRBJ1-6, with a possible D match to TRBD1 (6 bases). The length of the CDR3 is 13 residues. The germline V gene encodes CDR1 MNHNY and CDR2 SVGAGI (reference sequence). V lost 2 bases and J lost 10, with 9 bases in between.

The chain joins TRBV4-3 to TRBJ2-5, with D perhaps TRBD1 (6 bases). The germline CDR1 and CDR2 sequences are LGHNA and YSLEER. V lost 0 bases and J lost 2, with 10 bases in between. This CDR3 has 15 amino acids. CDR3 sequence: CASSQDRGVQETQYF. The CDR3 DNA follows: TGCGCCAGCAGCCAAGACAGGGGAGTACAAGAGACCCAGTACTTC.

The rearrangement uses TRBV11-2 and TRBJ2-3; the match to TRBD2 covers 9 bases. CDR3 length: 16 amino acids. With V trimmed by 5 bases and J by 3 bases, 9 bases remained unmatched. From germline, CDR1 is SGHAT and CDR2 FQNNGV. This chain's CDR3 is CASSPIDTSGTDTQYF. The CDR3 DNA sequence: TGTGCCAGCAGCCCTATCGATACTAGCGGGACAGATACGCAGTATTTT.

The chain links TRBV5-1 to TRBJ2-5, with 7 bases fitting TRBD2. Germline assignment: CDR1 SGHRS and CDR2 YFSETQ. V lost 1 base to trimming and J lost 4 bases; unmatched junction nucleotides: 10. The CDR3 runs 16 residues. CDR3 in DNA: TGCGCCAGCAGCTTGTCGGGGCAGGGCGGGGGAGAGACCCAGTACTTC. This gives the protein CASSLSGQGGGETQYF.

The chain is built from TRBV6-5 and TRBJ1-5; possibly TRBD1 for D (5 bases). V shed 4 bases and J shed 3 bases, with 10 bases lying between them. Germline CDR1 and CDR2: MNHEY and SVGAGI. The CDR3 is 14 amino acids. In nucleotides, the CDR3 is TGTGCCAGCAGTTTCGGGGGGGACAATCAGCCCCAGCATTTT. This sequence encodes CASSFGGDNQPQHF.

The chain links TRBV19 to TRBJ1-2; maybe TRBD1 (6 bases). Trimming cost V 4 bases and J 7 bases, with 19 bases left between them. The CDR3 is 15 amino acids. CDR1 is LNHDA, CDR2 SQIVND, per germline (reference sequence). The CDR3 here is CASSKNGYRESGYTF. CDR3 sequence (DNA): TGTGCCAGTAGTAAAAACGGTTACAGGGAAAGTGGCTACACCTTC.

This sequence joins TRBV5-1 and TRBJ1-2; maybe TRBD1 (6 bases). The germline V gene encodes CDR1 SGHRS and CDR2 YFSETQ. V gave up 0 bases and J gave up 4 bases, with 16 bases separating them. The CDR3 has 16 amino acids. The CDR3 DNA reads TGCGCCAGCAGCTTGGACAAAATACAGGGCGCCTATGGCTACACCTTC. Amino acids: CASSLDKIQGAYGYTF.

The chain uses TRBV6-5 and TRBJ1-2; D is perhaps TRBD1 (5 bases). Germline V gene data show CDR1 as MNHEY and CDR2 as SVGAGI. The CDR3 is made up of 16 amino acids. V was pared by 2 bases and J by 6 bases, with 19 bases between. CDR3 sequence (DNA): TGTGCCAGCAGTTACGGGACTAGGGGATTCGGCGATGGCTACACCTTC. Residues: CASSYGTRGFGDGYTF.

The table lists this clone with a count of one. This chain links TRBV9 with TRBJ1-2; D is undetermined. V was cut by 4 bases and J by 4 bases, with 8 bases left in between. Germline V gene data show CDR1 as SGDLS and CDR2 as YYNGEE. The CDR3 spans 12 residues. The CDR3 nucleotides read TGTGCCAGCAGCCTCCCAGGCTATGGCTACACCTTC. Translating gives CASSLPGYGYTF.

DNA of the CDR3: TGTGCCAGTAGTATGTCCCGGGTTCGCCCCGGGGAGCTGTTTTTT. As protein: CASSMSRVRPGELFF. The rearrangement links TRBV19 to TRBJ2-2; D is unclear. Germline V gene sequence: CDR1 LNHDA, CDR2 SQIVND (reference sequence). Trimming pared 3 bases from V and 6 bases from J, leaving 14 bases between. This CDR3 contains 15 residues.

The chain employs TRBV7-9 and TRBJ2-5, with D maybe TRBD1 (7 bases). The CDR3 sequence is 15 residues long. Trimming shortened V by 5 bases and J by 7 bases, and 20 bases separated the two germline ends. The germline V gene has CDR1 SEHNR and CDR2 FQNEAQ (reference sequence). The CDR3 loop is CASSTLIRGEGTQYF. DNA for the CDR3: TGTGCCAGCAGCACCCTAATCAGGGGGGAAGGGACCCAGTACTTC.

This chain uses TRBV18 with TRBJ1-6; tentatively, D is TRBD1 (6 bases). V gave up 3 bases and J gave up 9 bases, with 21 bases separating them. This CDR3 region has 17 residues. From germline, CDR1 is KGHSH and CDR2 LQKENI. CDR3 nucleotide sequence: TGTGCCAGCTCACCTAAAGAACAGGGAAACGAGGGTTCACCCCTCCACTTT. This codes for CASSPKEQGNEGSPLHF.

CDR3 in DNA: TGTGCCAGCAGCTTGTATGGATCGAAACAGGGAAACACTGAAGCTTTCTTT. Protein product: CASSLYGSKQGNTEAFF. V is TRBV5-6 and J is TRBJ1-1; TRBD1 might be the D (6 bases). Trimming left V 1 base short and J 2 bases short, with 18 bases between. The CDR3 is 17 amino acids. Germline CDR1 SGHDT, CDR2 YYEEEE.

The rearrangement joins TRBV6-4 to TRBJ2-3, with TRBD2 identical over 8 bases. The CDR3 is made up of 17 amino acids. Per the germline V gene, CDR1 is MRHNA and CDR2 is SNTAGT. The J segment lost 0 bases and the V segment lost 1 base, leaving 6 bases of the junction unmatched. This CDR3 is CASSDWTSRSSTDTQYF. The CDR3 coding sequence is TGTGCCAGCAGTGACTGGACTAGCCGATCTAGCACAGATACGCAGTATTTT.

The rearrangement uses TRBV5-1 and TRBJ1-4; weak D call: TRBD1 (6 bases). Trimming pared 3 bases from V and 8 bases from J, leaving 14 bases between. The CDR3 length is 14 residues. Per the germline V gene, CDR1 is SGHRS and CDR2 is YFSETQ. CDR3: CASSSGRGGEKLFF. As DNA, the CDR3 is TGCGCCAGCAGCTCGGGCAGGGGTGGGGAAAAACTGTTTTTT.

The chain couples TRBV5-4 to TRBJ2-1; 11 bases line up with TRBD2. This CDR3 has 17 residues. Per germline, CDR1 SGHNT and CDR2 YYREEE (reference sequence). V was clipped by 6 bases and J by 15 bases; unmatched bases: 23. The CDR3 DNA reads as TGTGCCAGCACCGTCTCACAGTCCGGGACTAGCGGTTCCGGGGGGTTCTTC. Translation gives CASTVSQSGTSGSGGFF. The entire variable domain, with the rest obtained from reference TRBV5-4 and TRBJ2-1, is as follows: ETGVTQSPTHLIKTRGQQVTLRCSSQSGHNTVSWYQQALGQGPQFIFQYYREEENGRGNFPPRFSGLQFPNYSSELNVNALELDDSALYLCASTVSQSGTSGSGGFFGPGTRLTVL.

The chain joins TRBV2 to TRBJ2-6; D is unclear. The V gene's germline CDR1 is SNHLY and CDR2 FYNNEI. The CDR3 is 16 amino acids. Trimming took 0 bases from V and 0 from J, leaving 6 bases between them. This CDR3 is CASSEAQFSGANVLTF. The CDR3 DNA is TGTGCCAGCAGTGAAGCGCAGTTCTCTGGGGCCAACGTCCTGACTTTC.

The chain joins TRBV6-1 to TRBJ2-7; a weak D match, TRBD1 (5 bases). The CDR3 sequence is 14 residues long. Germline assignment: CDR1 MNHNS and CDR2 SASEGT. V was trimmed by 7 bases and J by 3 bases, leaving 16 bases between them. CDR3 sequence reads: CASIQGARNYEQYF. Here the CDR3 DNA reads TGTGCCAGCATTCAAGGGGCGAGGAACTACGAGCAGTACTTC.

DNA for the CDR3: TGTGCTAGTGGTTCGACACCGCCTGGAACTGGTGGCTACACCTTC. It is translated as CASGSTPPGTGGYTF. This chain links TRBV12-5 with TRBJ1-2; no firm D call. Trimming cost V 4 bases and J 7 bases, with 19 bases left between them. Germline assignment: CDR1 LGHNT and CDR2 FRNRAP. This CDR3 has 15 residues.

The gene calls are TRBV2 and TRBJ1-1, with a weak D call TRBD1 (5 bases). Per the germline V gene, CDR1 is SNHLY and CDR2 is FYNNEI. Trimming cost V 7 bases and J 5 bases, with 17 bases left between them. This CDR3 has 14 amino acids. The CDR3 coding sequence is TGTGCCAGCAAAGGCGCCAGGGAAGATACTGAAGCTTTCTTT. Translation: CASKGAREDTEAFF.

The chain uses TRBV5-8 and TRBJ1-2; D might be TRBD1 (6 bases). V was shortened by 3 bases and J by 6 bases, with 18 bases between the two germline ends. The CDR3 is 15 amino acids. Germline CDR1 and CDR2: SGHTS and YDEGEE. CDR3 amino acids: CASSSRGGRADGYTF. The CDR3 DNA is TGTGCCAGCAGCTCCCGGGGGGGCCGGGCGGATGGCTACACCTTC.

The chain employs TRBV7-2 and TRBJ1-2; TRBD1 matches 7 bases. Germline trimming cut 1 base from V and 4 bases from J; bases unmatched to any gene: 15. This CDR3 contains 18 residues. Germline V gives CDR1 SGHTA, CDR2 FQGNSA. The CDR3 bases are TGTGCCAGCAGCTTAGTATCACAGGGGCCTTTGAGTAGCTATGGCTACACCTTC. Amino acids: CASSLVSQGPLSSYGYTF.

The chain is built from TRBV7-2 and TRBJ2-1; TRBD2 matches at 7 bases. CDR3 length equals 14 residues. V was pared by 3 bases and J by 6 bases, with 5 bases of the junction left unmatched. Germline assignment: CDR1 SGHTA and CDR2 FQGNSA. The CDR3 spells CASSFSSGVNEQFF. The DNA of the CDR3 is TGTGCCAGCAGCTTTTCGAGCGGGGTCAATGAGCAGTTCTTC.

The rearrangement links TRBV30 to TRBJ2-5, with 7 bases matching TRBD2. J lost 6 bases, V lost 5 bases, and 9 bases had no gene match. CDR3 length: 13 residues. Germline CDR1 is GTSNPN and CDR2 is SVGIG (reference sequence). The CDR3 loop is CAWLGGGSQTQYF. As DNA, the CDR3 is TGTGCCTGGCTTGGGGGGGGGTCCCAGACCCAGTACTTC.